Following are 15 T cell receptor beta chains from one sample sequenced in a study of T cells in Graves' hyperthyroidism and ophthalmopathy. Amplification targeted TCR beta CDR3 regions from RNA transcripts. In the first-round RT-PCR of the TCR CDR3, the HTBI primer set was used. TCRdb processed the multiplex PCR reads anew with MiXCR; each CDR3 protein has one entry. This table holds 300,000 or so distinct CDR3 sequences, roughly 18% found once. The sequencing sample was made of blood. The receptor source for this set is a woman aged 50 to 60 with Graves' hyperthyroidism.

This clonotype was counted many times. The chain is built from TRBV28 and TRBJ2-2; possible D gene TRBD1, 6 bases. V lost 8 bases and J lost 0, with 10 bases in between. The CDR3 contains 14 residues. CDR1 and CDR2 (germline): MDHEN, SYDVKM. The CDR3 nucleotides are TGTGCCAGCTACGGACAGCCGAACACCGGGGAGCTGTTTTTT. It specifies CASYGQPNTGELFF.

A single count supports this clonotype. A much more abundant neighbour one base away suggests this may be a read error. The CDR3 nucleotides read TGCAGTGCTAGAGAGCCACCGGGACCAGCAGTACGAGATACGCAGTATTTT. Translated: CSAREPPGPAVRDTQYF. This chain uses TRBV20-1 with TRBJ2-3; the D call may be TRBD1 or TRBD2 (5 bases each). Germline V gene lookup returns CDR1 DFQATT and CDR2 SNEGSKA (reference sequence). This CDR3 is built from 17 residues. The ends were cut back, 0 bases at V and 5 bases at J, with 21 bases in the middle.

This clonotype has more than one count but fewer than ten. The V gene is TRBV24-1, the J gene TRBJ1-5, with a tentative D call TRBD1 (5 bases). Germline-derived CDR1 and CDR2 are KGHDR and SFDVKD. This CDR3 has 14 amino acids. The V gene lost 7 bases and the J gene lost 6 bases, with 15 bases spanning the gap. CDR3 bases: TGTGCCACCAGCGGGACGGCGGCTGGTCAGCCCCAGCATTTT. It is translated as CATSGTAAGQPQHF.

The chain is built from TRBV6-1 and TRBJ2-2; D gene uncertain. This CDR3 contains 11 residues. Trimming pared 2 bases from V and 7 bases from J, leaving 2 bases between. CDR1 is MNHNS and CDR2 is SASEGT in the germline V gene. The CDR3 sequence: CASSEFGELFF. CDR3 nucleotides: TGTGCCAGCAGTGAATTCGGGGAGCTGTTTTTT.

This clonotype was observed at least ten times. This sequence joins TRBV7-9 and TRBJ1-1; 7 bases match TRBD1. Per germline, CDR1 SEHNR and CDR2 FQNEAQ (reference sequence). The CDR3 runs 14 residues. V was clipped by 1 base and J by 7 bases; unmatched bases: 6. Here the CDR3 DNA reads TGTGCCAGCAGCTTAGATTTGGGACAGATTGAAGCTTTCTTT. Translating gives CASSLDLGQIEAFF.

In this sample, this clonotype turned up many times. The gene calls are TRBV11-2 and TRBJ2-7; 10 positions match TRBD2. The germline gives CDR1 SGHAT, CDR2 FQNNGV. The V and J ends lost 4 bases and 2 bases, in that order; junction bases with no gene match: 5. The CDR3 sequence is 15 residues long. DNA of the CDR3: TGTGCCAGCAGCTCGGGACTAGCGATAGCCTACGAGCAGTACTTC. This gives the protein CASSSGLAIAYEQYF.

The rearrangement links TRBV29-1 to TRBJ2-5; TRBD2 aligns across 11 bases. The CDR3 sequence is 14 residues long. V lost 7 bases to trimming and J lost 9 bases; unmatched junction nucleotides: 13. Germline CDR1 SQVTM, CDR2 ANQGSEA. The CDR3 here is CSARLAGKMEAQYF. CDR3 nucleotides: TGCAGCGCGAGACTAGCGGGAAAAATGGAGGCCCAGTACTTC.

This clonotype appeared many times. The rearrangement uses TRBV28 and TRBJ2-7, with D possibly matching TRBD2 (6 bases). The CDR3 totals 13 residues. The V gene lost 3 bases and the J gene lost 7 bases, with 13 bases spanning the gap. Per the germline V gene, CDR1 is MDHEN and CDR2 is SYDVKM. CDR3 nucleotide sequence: TGTGCCAGCAGTTTTGGGACGGGGGAGGAGCAGTACTTC. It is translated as CASSFGTGEEQYF.

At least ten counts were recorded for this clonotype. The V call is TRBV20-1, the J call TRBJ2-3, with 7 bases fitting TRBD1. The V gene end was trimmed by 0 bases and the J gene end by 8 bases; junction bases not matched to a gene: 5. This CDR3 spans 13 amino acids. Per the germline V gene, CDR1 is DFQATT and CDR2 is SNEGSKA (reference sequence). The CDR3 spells CSAREDREGTQYF. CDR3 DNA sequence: TGCAGTGCTAGAGAAGACAGGGAAGGTACGCAGTATTTT.

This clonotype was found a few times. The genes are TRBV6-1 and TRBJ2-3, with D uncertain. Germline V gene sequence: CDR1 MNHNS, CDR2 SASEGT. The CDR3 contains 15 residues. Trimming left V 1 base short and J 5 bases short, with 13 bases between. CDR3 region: CASSEVPRSVDTQYF. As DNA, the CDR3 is TGTGCCAGCAGTGAAGTTCCCAGGTCGGTAGATACGCAGTATTTT.

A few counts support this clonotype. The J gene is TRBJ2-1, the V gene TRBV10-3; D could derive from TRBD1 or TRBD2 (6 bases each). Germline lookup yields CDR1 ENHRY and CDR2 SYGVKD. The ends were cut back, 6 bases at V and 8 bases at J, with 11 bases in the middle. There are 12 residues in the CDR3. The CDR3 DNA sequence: TGTGCCATCAGAGGGGGGCAGGATGAGCAGTTCTTC. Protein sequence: CAIRGGQDEQFF.

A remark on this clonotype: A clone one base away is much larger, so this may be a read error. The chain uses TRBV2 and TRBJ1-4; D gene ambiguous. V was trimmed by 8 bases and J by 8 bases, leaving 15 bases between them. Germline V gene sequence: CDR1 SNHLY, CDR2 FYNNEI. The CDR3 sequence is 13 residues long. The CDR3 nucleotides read TGTGCCAGCGGTAAAGATCCGGGGGAAAAACTGTTTTTT. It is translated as CASGKDPGEKLFF.

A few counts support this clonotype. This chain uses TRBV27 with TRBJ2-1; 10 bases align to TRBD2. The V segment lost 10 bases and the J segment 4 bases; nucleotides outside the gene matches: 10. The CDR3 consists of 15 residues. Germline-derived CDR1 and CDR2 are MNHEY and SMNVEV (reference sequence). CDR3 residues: CATSRAGGEYNEQFF. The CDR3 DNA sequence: TGTGCCACTTCACGAGCGGGAGGGGAATACAATGAGCAGTTCTTC.

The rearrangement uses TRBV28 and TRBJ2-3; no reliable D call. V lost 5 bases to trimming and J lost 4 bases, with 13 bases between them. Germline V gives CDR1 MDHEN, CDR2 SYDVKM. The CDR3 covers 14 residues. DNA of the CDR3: TGTGCCAGCAGTCGCGGACGAGTTTCAGATACGCAGTATTTT. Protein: CASSRGRVSDTQYF.

CDR3: CAISGQGATNTGELFF. The DNA of the CDR3 is TGTGCCATCAGTGGCCAGGGAGCCACGAACACCGGGGAGCTGTTTTTT. The chain has TRBV10-3 and TRBJ2-2; D could derive from TRBD1 or TRBD2 (5 bases each). Per germline, CDR1 ENHRY and CDR2 SYGVKD. The CDR3 totals 16 residues. The V gene lost 4 bases and the J gene lost 0 bases, with 12 bases spanning the gap.